This T cell receptor (beta chain) was obtained from a study of blood T cell repertoires in COVID-19. About the study: Acute and convalescent COVID-19 samples came from the United States, Italy and Spain. The analysed material was cDNA or gDNA that came from T cells, B-cell-depleted T cells, or PBMCs.

Trimming left V 6 bases short and J 5 bases short, with 16 bases between. The length of the CDR3 is 14 residues. Germline CDR1 is MDHEN and CDR2 is SYDVKM. Sequencing was performed with immunoSEQ multiplex PCR; in TCRdb, only in-frame clones are kept and a portion is missing. Of roughly 140,000 clones detected, roughly 79% appear once; the ten largest clones hold over 8%. The V and J genes are TRBV28 and TRBJ1-2, with a tentative D call TRBD1 (6 bases). Source material: peripheral blood. The sequence was obtained from a human donor in a cohort sampled during active COVID-19. Written as DNA, the CDR3 is TGTGCCAGCAGCTCACAGGGCGGAGAGTATGGCTACACCTTC. Translation: CASSSQGGEYGYTF.